These 17 T cell receptor beta chains were sequenced from one sample in a study of identical twins. MiXCR, applied by TCRdb to the 5' RACE reads, yields one record per CDR3 protein. The profile shows about 240,000 distinct CDR3 sequences, 8% to 11% of them singletons. The sequenced sample was memory T cells sorted from blood. All receptors come from a man in his fifties or sixties in good health.

This clonotype was found many times. The chain carries TRBV11-2 and TRBJ2-5, with D perhaps matching TRBD1 or TRBD2 (6 bases each). V was trimmed by 1 base and J by 5 bases, leaving 11 bases between them. This CDR3 is 14 amino acids long. CDR1 and CDR2 from the germline V gene are SGHAT and FQNNGV. The CDR3 sequence is CASSLGGGLETQYF. As DNA, the CDR3 is TGTGCCAGCAGCTTAGGAGGGGGGCTGGAGACCCAGTACTTC.

This clonotype occurred a few times. The V gene is TRBV30, the J gene TRBJ1-1; 8 nucleotides agree with TRBD1. CDR3 size: 14 residues. Germline CDR1 is GTSNPN and CDR2 is SVGIG (reference sequence). Trimming took 5 bases from V and 5 from J; bases not matched to a gene: 10. As DNA, the CDR3 is TGTGCCTGGGACAGGGGATGGCAGGGTACTGAAGCTTTCTTT. It yields the protein CAWDRGWQGTEAFF.

This clonotype has just a few counts. V and J are TRBV20-1 and TRBJ1-6; the match to TRBD1 covers 10 bases. The CDR3 loop spans 17 amino acids. V lost 0 bases, J lost 6 bases, and 8 bases stayed unmatched. Germline V gene sequence: CDR1 DFQATT, CDR2 SNEGSKA (reference sequence). The CDR3 here is CSAREGSGTGVNSPLHF. CDR3 nucleotide sequence: TGCAGTGCTAGAGAGGGAAGTGGGACAGGGGTTAATTCACCCCTCCACTTT.

This clonotype was picked up many times. The chain is built from TRBV20-1 and TRBJ2-5; TRBD2 matches 9 bases. CDR1 is DFQATT and CDR2 is SNEGSKA in the germline V gene (reference sequence). The CDR3 totals 15 residues. The ends lost 3 bases at V and 5 bases at J; junction bases unmatched: 10. The CDR3 here is CSARGASGILETQYF. DNA of the CDR3: TGCAGTGCTAGGGGTGCTAGCGGGATCTTGGAGACCCAGTACTTC.

This clonotype was observed at least ten times. The chain employs TRBV20-1 and TRBJ2-3; 11 nucleotides agree with TRBD1. In germline, CDR1 is DFQATT, CDR2 SNEGSKA (reference sequence). CDR3 length: 15 amino acids. J lost 0 bases, V lost 3 bases, and 2 bases had no gene match. In DNA form, the CDR3 reads TGCAGTGCTAGCGGACAGGGGGCTAGCACAGATACGCAGTATTTT. Protein: CSASGQGASTDTQYF.

A remark on this clonotype: It may be a read error: a sequence one base away is much more abundant. The rearrangement joins TRBV18 to TRBJ2-1; D perhaps matches TRBD2 (5 bases). The CDR3 has 12 amino acids. Germline CDR1 and CDR2: KGHSH and LQKENI. The CDR3 bases are TGTGCCAGCTCACCCACCGGGGATGAGCCGTTCTTC. Encoded protein: CASSPTGDEPFF.

V and J are TRBV23-1 and TRBJ1-1; D ambiguous. TRBV23-1 is known as an ORF, though its function is uncertain. V was trimmed by 1 base and J by 7 bases, leaving 7 bases between them. The CDR3 runs 12 residues. The CDR3 coding sequence is TGCGCCAGCAGTCAATTAAAGATTGAAGCTTTCTTT. Translated: CASSQLKIEAFF.

This clonotype came up many times. The V gene is TRBV27, the J gene TRBJ2-7; D is possibly TRBD2 (7 bases). Trimming left V 7 bases short and J 2 bases short, with 18 bases between. The CDR3 has 15 residues. Germline V gene data show CDR1 as MNHEY and CDR2 as SMNVEV (reference sequence). CDR3 sequence reads: CASKSGGQRTYEQYF. As DNA, the CDR3 is TGTGCCAGCAAATCGGGAGGACAGCGGACCTACGAGCAGTACTTC.

Only a few counts were recorded for this clonotype. The V call is TRBV20-1, the J call TRBJ2-1; possible D gene TRBD1, 6 bases. V lost 3 bases and J 4 bases, leaving 16 bases between the germline ends. CDR1 is DFQATT and CDR2 is SNEGSKA in the germline V gene (reference sequence). The CDR3 has 15 residues. The CDR3 region has the DNA TGCAGTGCTAGGTACAGGGAGCATTGGTACAATGAGCAGTTCTTC. Protein sequence: CSARYREHWYNEQFF.

This clonotype was detected many times. V is TRBV25-1 and J is TRBJ1-1; possible D gene TRBD1, 5 bases. Germline CDR1 reads MGHDK; CDR2 reads SYGVNS. CDR3 size: 15 residues. The V gene lost 3 bases and the J gene lost 5 bases, with 16 bases spanning the gap. Written as DNA, the CDR3 is TGTGCCAGCAGTGAGTCCCTGGCGGGGGATACTGAAGCTTTCTTT. Translated: CASSESLAGDTEAFF.

This clonotype was recorded at least ten times. The chain has TRBV9 and TRBJ2-1; 12 nucleotides align to TRBD2. This CDR3 spans 17 amino acids. Trimming cost V 0 bases and J 4 bases; bases outside gene matches: 5. CDR1 and CDR2 from the germline V gene are SGDLS and YYNGEE. For the CDR3, the DNA is TGTGCCAGCAGCGTAGGACCCCTAGCGGGGGGGTACAATGAGCAGTTCTTC. Translated: CASSVGPLAGGYNEQFF.

The table lists this clonotype with many counts. This chain uses TRBV10-3 with TRBJ2-6, with TRBD1 as a possible D gene (5 bases). Germline CDR1 ENHRY, CDR2 SYGVKD. Deletions cut 5 bases from V and 0 bases from J, with 5 bases between. The CDR3 loop spans 14 amino acids. The DNA of the CDR3 is TGTGCCATCAGTCAGGGCTCTGGGGCCAACGTCCTGACTTTC. This translates into CAISQGSGANVLTF.

This chain links TRBV7-9 with TRBJ1-1; D is undetermined. Trimming shortened V by 2 bases and J by 2 bases, and 12 bases separated the two germline ends. This CDR3 has 15 residues. In germline, CDR1 is SEHNR, CDR2 FQNEAQ (reference sequence). The CDR3 nucleotides are TGTGCCAGCAGCTTACTTCAGGCCCGAAACACTGAAGCTTTCTTT. It yields the protein CASSLLQARNTEAFF.

This clonotype has more than one count but fewer than ten. The chain carries TRBV3-1 and TRBJ2-3; 8 bases are shared with TRBD2. J was trimmed by 0 bases and V by 5 bases; bases with no gene match: 4. Germline V lookup: CDR1 LGHDT, CDR2 YNNKEL (reference sequence). The CDR3 sequence is 15 residues long. The CDR3 loop reads CASSYPSGSTDTQYF. The CDR3 DNA follows: TGTGCCAGCAGCTACCCTAGCGGGAGCACAGATACGCAGTATTTT.

The chain recombines TRBV2 with TRBJ1-6; D gene ambiguous. Germline V gives CDR1 SNHLY, CDR2 FYNNEI. Trimming cost V 8 bases and J 0 bases, with 8 bases left between them. The CDR3 runs 14 residues. CDR3: CASSSSSYNSPLHF. For the CDR3, the DNA is TGTGCCAGCTCGTCGAGCTCCTATAATTCACCCCTCCACTTT.

The V and J genes are TRBV10-3 and TRBJ1-2; 8 bases are shared with TRBD1. Per the germline V gene, CDR1 is ENHRY and CDR2 is SYGVKD. The CDR3 runs to 12 residues. V lost 8 bases, J lost 8 bases, and 7 bases stayed unmatched. The CDR3: CAISGTGRGYTF. CDR3 sequence (DNA): TGTGCCATCTCCGGGACAGGAAGGGGCTACACCTTC.

The CDR3 coding sequence is TGCAGCGTTGAAGATTGGGTCTCAGGGGGCCTCTACAATGAGCAGTTCTTC. This codes for CSVEDWVSGGLYNEQFF. The V and J genes are TRBV29-1 and TRBJ2-1, with 8 bases that match TRBD1. After removal of 0 bases from V and 3 bases from J, the junction contained 10 bases not matched to a gene. CDR1 is SQVTM, CDR2 ANQGSEA, per germline. CDR3 length equals 17 residues.